One and the same sample provided the 7 T cell receptor beta chains below, sequenced in a study of cytomegalovirus exposure and HLA in healthy donors. PCR involved 60 Vbeta and 13 Jbeta primers. Profiling relied on immunoSEQ multiplex PCR, and the TCRdb table lists in-frame clones only, not all of them. The table has 150,000 to 200,000 clones, 79% seen once. The sample comprised PBMCs. These receptors were collected from a woman in her 50s in good health and CMV-seronegative.

This chain uses TRBV7-2 with TRBJ1-3; possibly TRBD1 for D (5 bases). V was shortened by 7 bases and J by 0 bases, with 19 bases between the two germline ends. The CDR3 covers 17 residues. Germline V gene lookup returns CDR1 SGHTA and CDR2 FQGNSA. The CDR3 DNA follows: TGTGCCAGCACGCGATGGGGCAGGCGAAGCTCTGGAAACACCATATATTTT. Its translation: CASTRWGRRSSGNTIYF.

The chain has TRBV19 and TRBJ1-1, with D possibly being TRBD1 (6 bases). V was clipped by 4 bases and J by 7 bases, with 25 bases between them. The germline V gene encodes CDR1 LNHDA and CDR2 SQIVND (reference sequence). The CDR3 loop spans 17 amino acids. The CDR3 reads CASSTYSPLTGYDEAFF. The DNA for the CDR3 is TGTGCCAGTAGTACCTACTCCCCCCTCACAGGGTATGATGAAGCTTTCTTT.

CDR3 sequence reads: CASSFGLAYNEQFF. The CDR3 nucleotides are TGTGCCAGCAGCTTTGGACTAGCCTACAATGAGCAGTTCTTC. The chain combines TRBV7-9 with TRBJ2-1, with 7 bases aligning to TRBD2. The CDR3 is made up of 14 amino acids. The germline gives CDR1 SEHNR, CDR2 FQNEAQ (reference sequence). V lost 3 bases and J lost 2; bases outside the gene matches: 1. The full variable domain, rest sourced from reference TRBV7-9 and TRBJ2-1, is DTGVSQNPRHKITKRGQNVTFRCDPISEHNRLYWYRQTLGQGPEFLTYFQNEAQLEKSRLLSDRFSAERPKGSFSTLEIQRTEQGDSAMYLCASSFGLAYNEQFFGPGTRLTVL.

The V call is TRBV6-1, the J call TRBJ2-7, with 13 bases that match TRBD2. Germline CDR1 reads MNHNS; CDR2 reads SASEGT. The length of the CDR3 is 18 residues. V gave up 4 bases and J gave up 5 bases; unmatched junction bases: 14. The CDR3 DNA sequence: TGTGCCAGCAGTGTACAACTAGCGGGAGGGAGAAAGAGGGACGAGCAGTACTTC. Translating gives CASSVQLAGGRKRDEQYF.

This clone was found once. V gene TRBV19 combines with J gene TRBJ1-1; tentative D call: TRBD1 (6 bases). This CDR3 is built from 14 residues. CDR1 is LNHDA, CDR2 SQIVND, per germline (reference sequence). The germline V and J ends were trimmed by 7 bases and 0 bases, with 12 bases remaining between them. The CDR3 sequence is CASNRDTLNTEAFF. Written as DNA, the CDR3 is TGTGCCAGTAATCGGGACACCTTGAACACTGAAGCTTTCTTT.

The rearrangement joins TRBV4-3 to TRBJ2-7, with TRBD1 identical over 10 bases. CDR3 length equals 16 residues. Germline assignment: CDR1 LGHNA and CDR2 YSLEER. Trimming cost V 2 bases and J 9 bases; bases outside gene matches: 13. The CDR3 sequence is CASSQNAGTGVGAQYF. As DNA, the CDR3 is TGCGCCAGCAGCCAAAATGCCGGGACAGGGGTAGGGGCGCAGTACTTC.

The chain has TRBV6-5 and TRBJ1-6; possible D gene TRBD1, 6 bases. The V gene lost 1 base and the J gene lost 7 bases, with 8 bases spanning the gap. Per the germline V gene, CDR1 is MNHEY and CDR2 is SVGAGI. The CDR3 loop spans 14 amino acids. This chain's CDR3 is CASSYFRGNSPLHF. The CDR3 region has the DNA TGTGCCAGCAGTTACTTTAGGGGGAATTCACCCCTCCACTTT.